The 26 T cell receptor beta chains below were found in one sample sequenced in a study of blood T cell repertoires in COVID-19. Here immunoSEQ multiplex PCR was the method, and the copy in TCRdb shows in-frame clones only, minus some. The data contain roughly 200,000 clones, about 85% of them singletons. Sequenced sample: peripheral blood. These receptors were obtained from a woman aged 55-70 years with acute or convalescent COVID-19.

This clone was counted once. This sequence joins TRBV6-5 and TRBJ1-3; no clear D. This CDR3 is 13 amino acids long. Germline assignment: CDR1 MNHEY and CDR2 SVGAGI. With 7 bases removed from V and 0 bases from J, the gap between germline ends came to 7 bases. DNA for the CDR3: TGTGCCAGCACCCTGGCCTCTGGAAACACCATATATTTT. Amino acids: CASTLASGNTIYF.

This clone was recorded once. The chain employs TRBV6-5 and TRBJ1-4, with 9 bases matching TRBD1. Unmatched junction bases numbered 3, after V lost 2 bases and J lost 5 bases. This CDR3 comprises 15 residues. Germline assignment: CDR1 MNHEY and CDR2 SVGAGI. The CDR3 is CASSYLGQGNEKLFF. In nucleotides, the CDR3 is TGTGCCAGCAGTTACCTGGGACAGGGAAATGAAAAACTGTTTTTT.

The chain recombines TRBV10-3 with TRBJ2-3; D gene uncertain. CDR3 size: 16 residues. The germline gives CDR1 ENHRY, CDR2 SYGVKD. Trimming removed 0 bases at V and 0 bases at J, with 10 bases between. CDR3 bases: TGTGCCATCAGTGAGTCGTTGCGTACTAGCACAGATACGCAGTATTTT. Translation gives CAISESLRTSTDTQYF.

CDR3 sequence reads: CASSLKGAGGELFF. The CDR3, as DNA: TGTGCCAGCAGCTTGAAGGGGGCTGGCGGGGAGCTGTTTTTT. This chain uses TRBV5-6 with TRBJ2-2, with 7 bases identical to TRBD1. The CDR3 length is 14 residues. Trimming removed 1 base from V and 7 bases from J; junction bases left unmatched: 4. From germline, CDR1 is SGHDT and CDR2 YYEEEE.

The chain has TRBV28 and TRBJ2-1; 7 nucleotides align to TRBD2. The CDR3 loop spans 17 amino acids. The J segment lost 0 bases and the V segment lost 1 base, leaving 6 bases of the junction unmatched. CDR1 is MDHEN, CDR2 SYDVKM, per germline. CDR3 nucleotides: TGTGCCAGCAGTTTATTTGCGGGGGTCCACTCCTACAATGAGCAGTTCTTC. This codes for CASSLFAGVHSYNEQFF.

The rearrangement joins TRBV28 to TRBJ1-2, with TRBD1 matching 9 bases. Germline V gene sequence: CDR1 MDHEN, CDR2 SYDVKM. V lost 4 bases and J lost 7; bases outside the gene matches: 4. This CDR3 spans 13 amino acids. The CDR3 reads CASSWRDRAGYTF. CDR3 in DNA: TGTGCCAGCAGTTGGAGGGACAGGGCTGGCTACACCTTC.

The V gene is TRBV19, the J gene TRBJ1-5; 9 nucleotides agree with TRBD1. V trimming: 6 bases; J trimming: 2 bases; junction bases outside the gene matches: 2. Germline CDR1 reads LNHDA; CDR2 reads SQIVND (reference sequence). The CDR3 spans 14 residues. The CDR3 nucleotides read TGTGCCAGTAGCACAGGGGGCGGCAATCAGCCCCAGCATTTT. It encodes CASSTGGGNQPQHF.

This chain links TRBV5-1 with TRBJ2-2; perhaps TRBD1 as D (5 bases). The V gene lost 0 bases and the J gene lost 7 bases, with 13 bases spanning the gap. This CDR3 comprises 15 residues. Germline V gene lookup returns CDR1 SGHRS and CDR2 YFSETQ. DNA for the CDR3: TGCGCCAGCAGCTTGGATGGGGCACTGATCGGGGAGCTGTTTTTT. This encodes CASSLDGALIGELFF.

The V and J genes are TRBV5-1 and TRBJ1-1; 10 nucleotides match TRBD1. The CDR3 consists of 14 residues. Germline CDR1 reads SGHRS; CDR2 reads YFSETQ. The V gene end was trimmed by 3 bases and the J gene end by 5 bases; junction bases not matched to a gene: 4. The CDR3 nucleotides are TGCGCCAGCAGCTCGGGACAGGGGAGGACTGAAGCTTTCTTT. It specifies CASSSGQGRTEAFF. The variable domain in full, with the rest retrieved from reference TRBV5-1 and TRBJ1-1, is KAGVTQTPRYLIKTRGQQVTLSCSPISGHRSVSWYQQTPGQGLQFLFEYFSETQRNKGNFPGRFSGRQFSNSRSEMNVSTLELGDSALYLCASSSGQGRTEAFFGQGTRLTVV.

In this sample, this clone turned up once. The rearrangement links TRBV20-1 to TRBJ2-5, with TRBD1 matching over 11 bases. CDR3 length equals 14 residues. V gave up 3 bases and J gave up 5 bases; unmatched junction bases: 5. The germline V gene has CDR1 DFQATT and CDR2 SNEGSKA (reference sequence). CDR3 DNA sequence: TGCAGTGCTAGTGGACAGGGGGCTTCGGAGACCCAGTACTTC. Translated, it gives CSASGQGASETQYF.

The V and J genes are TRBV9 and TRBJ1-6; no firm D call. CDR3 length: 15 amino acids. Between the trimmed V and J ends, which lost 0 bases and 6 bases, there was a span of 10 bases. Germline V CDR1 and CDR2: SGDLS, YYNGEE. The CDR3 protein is CASSVGPESNSPLHF. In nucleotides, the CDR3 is TGTGCCAGCAGCGTAGGTCCCGAGAGTAATTCACCCCTCCACTTT.

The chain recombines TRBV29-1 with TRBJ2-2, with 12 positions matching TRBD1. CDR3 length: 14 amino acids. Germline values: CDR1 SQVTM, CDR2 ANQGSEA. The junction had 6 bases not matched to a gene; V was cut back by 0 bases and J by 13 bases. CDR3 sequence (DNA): TGCAGCGTTGAAGAAGGGACAGGGGGCAATAGGCTGTTTTTT. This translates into CSVEEGTGGNRLFF.

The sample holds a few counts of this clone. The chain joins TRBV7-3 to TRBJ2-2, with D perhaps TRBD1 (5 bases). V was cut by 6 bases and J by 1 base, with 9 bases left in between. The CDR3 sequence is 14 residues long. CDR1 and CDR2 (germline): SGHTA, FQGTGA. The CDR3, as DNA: TGTGCCAGCAGGGATACAGGGAACACCGGGGAGCTGTTTTTT. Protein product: CASRDTGNTGELFF.

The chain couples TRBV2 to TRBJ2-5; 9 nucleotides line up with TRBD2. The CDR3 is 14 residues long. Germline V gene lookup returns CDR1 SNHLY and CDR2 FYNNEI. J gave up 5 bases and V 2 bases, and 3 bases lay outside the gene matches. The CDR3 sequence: CASSERLAGETQYF. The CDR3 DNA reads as TGTGCCAGCAGTGAACGCCTAGCGGGGGAGACCCAGTACTTC.

DNA of the CDR3: TGCGCCAGCAGCTTGGGGGGAGGGATAACACCTGAAGCTTTCTTT. This sequence encodes CASSLGGGITPEAFF. The chain joins TRBV5-1 to TRBJ1-1; D not resolved. This CDR3 contains 15 residues. CDR1 and CDR2 from the germline V gene are SGHRS and YFSETQ. V lost 0 bases, J lost 6 bases, and 15 bases lay in between. The whole variable domain, filled in from reference TRBV5-1 and TRBJ1-1, reads KAGVTQTPRYLIKTRGQQVTLSCSPISGHRSVSWYQQTPGQGLQFLFEYFSETQRNKGNFPGRFSGRQFSNSRSEMNVSTLELGDSALYLCASSLGGGITPEAFFGQGTRLTVV.

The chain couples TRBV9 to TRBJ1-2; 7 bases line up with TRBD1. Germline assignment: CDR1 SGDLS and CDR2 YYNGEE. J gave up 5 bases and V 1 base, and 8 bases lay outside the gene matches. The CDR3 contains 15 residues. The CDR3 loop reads CASSVSEGQSYGYTF. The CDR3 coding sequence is TGTGCCAGCAGCGTATCTGAGGGACAGAGTTATGGCTACACCTTC.

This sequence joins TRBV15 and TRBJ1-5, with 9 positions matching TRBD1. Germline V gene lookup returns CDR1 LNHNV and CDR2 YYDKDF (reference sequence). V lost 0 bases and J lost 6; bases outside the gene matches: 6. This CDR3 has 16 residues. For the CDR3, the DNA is TGTGCCACCAGCAGAGAAGGGACAGGGATTAGTCAGCCCCAGCATTTT. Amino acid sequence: CATSREGTGISQPQHF.

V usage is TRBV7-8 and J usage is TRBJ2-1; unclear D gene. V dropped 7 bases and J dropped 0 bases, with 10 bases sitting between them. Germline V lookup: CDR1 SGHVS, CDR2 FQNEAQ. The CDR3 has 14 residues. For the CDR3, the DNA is TGTGCCAGCATCCTAGGAAGCTCCTACAATGAGCAGTTCTTC. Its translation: CASILGSSYNEQFF.

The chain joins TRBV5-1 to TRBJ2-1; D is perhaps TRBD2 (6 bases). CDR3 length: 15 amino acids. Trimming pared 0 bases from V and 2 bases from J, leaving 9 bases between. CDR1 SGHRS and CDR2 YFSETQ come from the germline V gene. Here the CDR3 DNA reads TGCGCCAGCAGCTTGGAGCGGGTTACCTACAATGAGCAGTTCTTC. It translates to CASSLERVTYNEQFF.

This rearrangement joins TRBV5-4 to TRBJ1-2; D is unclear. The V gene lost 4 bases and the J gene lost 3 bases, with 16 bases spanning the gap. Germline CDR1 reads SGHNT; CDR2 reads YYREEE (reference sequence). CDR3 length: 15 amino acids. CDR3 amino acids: CASSPKEVPYYGYTF. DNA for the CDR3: TGTGCCAGCAGCCCAAAAGAGGTCCCTTACTATGGCTACACCTTC. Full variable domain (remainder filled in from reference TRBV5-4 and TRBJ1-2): ETGVTQSPTHLIKTRGQQVTLRCSSQSGHNTVSWYQQALGQGPQFIFQYYREEENGRGNFPPRFSGLQFPNYSSELNVNALELDDSALYLCASSPKEVPYYGYTFGSGTRLTVV.

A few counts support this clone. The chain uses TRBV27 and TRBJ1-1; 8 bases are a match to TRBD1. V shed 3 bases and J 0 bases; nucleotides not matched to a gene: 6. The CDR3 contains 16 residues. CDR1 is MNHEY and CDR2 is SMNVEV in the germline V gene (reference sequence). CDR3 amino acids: CASSFQGARMNTEAFF. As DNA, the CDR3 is TGTGCCAGCAGTTTTCAGGGGGCGAGAATGAACACTGAAGCTTTCTTT.

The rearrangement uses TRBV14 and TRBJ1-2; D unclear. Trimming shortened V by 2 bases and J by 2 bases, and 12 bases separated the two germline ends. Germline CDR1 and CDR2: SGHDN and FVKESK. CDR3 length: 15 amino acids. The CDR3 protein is CASSQTLTRNYGYTF. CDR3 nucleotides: TGTGCCAGCAGCCAAACACTGACTCGGAACTATGGCTACACCTTC.

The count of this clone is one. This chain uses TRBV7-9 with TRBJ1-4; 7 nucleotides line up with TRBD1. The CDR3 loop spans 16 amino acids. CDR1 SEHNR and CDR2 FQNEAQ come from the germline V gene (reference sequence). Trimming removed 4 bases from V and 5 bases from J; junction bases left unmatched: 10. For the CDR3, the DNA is TGTGCCAGCAGCTCCGGTGGGACAGTAATAAATGAAAAACTGTTTTTT. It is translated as CASSSGGTVINEKLFF.

The CDR3 DNA reads as TGTGCCATCAGTCCTCAGGACAGGGGGCTCTCTGAAGCTTTCTTT. Translation gives CAISPQDRGLSEAFF. The J gene is TRBJ1-1, the V gene TRBV10-3; 11 nucleotides line up with TRBD1. The CDR3 length is 15 residues. The junction had 8 bases not matched to a gene; V was cut back by 5 bases and J by 6 bases. CDR1 and CDR2 (germline): ENHRY, SYGVKD.

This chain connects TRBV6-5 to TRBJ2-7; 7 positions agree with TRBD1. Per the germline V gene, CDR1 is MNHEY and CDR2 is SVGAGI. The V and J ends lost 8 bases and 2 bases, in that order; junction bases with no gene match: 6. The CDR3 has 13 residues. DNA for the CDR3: TGTGCCAGCGGGGACAGACGCCCCTACGAGCAGTACTTC. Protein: CASGDRRPYEQYF.

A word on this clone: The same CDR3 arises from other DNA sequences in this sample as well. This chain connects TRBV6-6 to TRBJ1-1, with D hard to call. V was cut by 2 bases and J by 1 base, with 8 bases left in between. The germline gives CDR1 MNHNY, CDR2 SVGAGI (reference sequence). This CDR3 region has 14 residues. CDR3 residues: CASSYAGGNTEAFF. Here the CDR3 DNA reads TGTGCCAGCAGTTACGCCGGCGGGAACACTGAAGCTTTCTTT.